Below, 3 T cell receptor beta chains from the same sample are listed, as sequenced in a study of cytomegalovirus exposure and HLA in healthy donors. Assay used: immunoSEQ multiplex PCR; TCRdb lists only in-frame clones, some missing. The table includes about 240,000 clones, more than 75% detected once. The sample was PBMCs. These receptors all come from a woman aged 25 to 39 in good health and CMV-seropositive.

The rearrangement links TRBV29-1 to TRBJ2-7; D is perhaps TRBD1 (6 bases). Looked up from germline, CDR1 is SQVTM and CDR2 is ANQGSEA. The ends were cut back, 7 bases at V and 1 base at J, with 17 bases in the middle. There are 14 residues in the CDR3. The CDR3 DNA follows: TGCAGCGCCTCTGGACAGACTTCTTCCTACGAGCAGTACTTC. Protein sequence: CSASGQTSSYEQYF.

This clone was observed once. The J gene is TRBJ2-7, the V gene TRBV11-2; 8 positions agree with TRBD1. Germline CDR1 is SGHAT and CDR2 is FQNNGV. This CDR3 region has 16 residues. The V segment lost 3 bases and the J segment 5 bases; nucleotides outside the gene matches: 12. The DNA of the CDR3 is TGTGCCAGCAGCTTCAGGGGGCGCGGAGTAGTCGACGAGCAGTACTTC. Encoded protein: CASSFRGRGVVDEQYF.

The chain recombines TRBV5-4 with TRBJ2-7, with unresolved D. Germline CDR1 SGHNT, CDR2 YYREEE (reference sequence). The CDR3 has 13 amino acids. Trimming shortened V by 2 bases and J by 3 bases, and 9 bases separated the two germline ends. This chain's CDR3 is CASSFSPNYEQYF. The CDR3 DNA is TGTGCCAGCAGCTTTAGCCCGAACTACGAGCAGTACTTC.